The rows below give T cell receptor beta chains drawn from one sample of a study of shared clonotypes between healthy human individuals. Assay used: immunoSEQ multiplex PCR; TCRdb lists only in-frame clones, some missing. Of under 1,100,000 clones in the sample, around three quarters were seen once. Sequenced input: memory CD4+ T cells from PBMCs. These receptors came from a young man in good health. Some clones in this sample may be carry-over from other donors' samples. The conserved cysteine and the conserved F or W are not part of the CDR3 here. Each record gives: V gene, CDR3 protein.

v_gene: TRBV28; CDR3aa: ASTSLDRGWPSGRVDTGELF
v_gene: TRBV14; CDR3aa: ASSQSGPTYNEQF
v_gene: TRBV15; CDR3aa: ATSKRQGWKDTQY
v_gene: TRBV15; CDR3aa: ATGAGGGTQY
v_gene: TRBV27; CDR3aa: ASSFAGGYYGYT
v_gene: TRBV2; CDR3aa: ASSDSPLGYEQY
v_gene: TRBV29-1; CDR3aa: SVEGRRNTGELF
v_gene: TRBV5-4; CDR3aa: ASSFSGAGYQETQY
v_gene: TRBV7-9; CDR3aa: ATSPGVRESTDTQY
v_gene: TRBV11-3; CDR3aa: ASSFSGKGGNEQF
v_gene: TRBV2; CDR3aa: ASSEARAYEQY